This T cell receptor (beta chain) derives from a study of human T cells and chemical hapten exposure. Study-level information: In the sensitization step, 2% DPC was placed on roughly 2 cm by roughly 2 cm of upper inner arm skin. Reading of the patch tests, which applied 0.01% DPC to the upper back, occurred at 6 days. Study-wide results and caveats: Controls had significantly fewer large CDR3 similarity clusters than were formed by expanded TCRs. Among TCRs, those above 1 in 1000 frequency were unaffected by DPC sensitization.

Regarding time point: patch test 2, 6 weeks after DPC sensitization. Regarding treatment: therapeutic diphenylcyclopropenone sensitization with weekly scalp DPC. At least ten counts were recorded for this clonotype. Antigen unknown. TCRdb re-derived calls from the RACE reads in MiXCR, one entry per CDR3 protein. The sample has approximately 69,000 distinct CDR3 sequences, approximately 10% seen once. The CDR3 is 12 amino acids. The V end lost 6 bases, the J end lost 2 bases, and 10 bases lay between the germline ends. Germline values: CDR1 SQVTM, CDR2 ANQGSEA. The sequencing used whole blood, collected in connection with sensitization to the hapten diphenylcyclopropenone (DPC). V gene TRBV29-1 combines with J gene TRBJ1-2; D is perhaps TRBD1 (5 bases). The TCR was taken from a woman in her forties or fifties with alopecia areata. Some clones in this sample may be carry-over from other donors' samples. Here the CDR3 DNA reads TGCAGCGTGGCCGGGGCCAACTATGGCTACACCTTC. This gives the protein CSVAGANYGYTF.